The rows below give T cell receptor beta chains drawn from one sample of a study of blood T cell repertoires in COVID-19. Sequenced by immunoSEQ multiplex PCR; TCRdb stores in-frame clones only, minus some. The data contain nearly 90,000 clones, around 88% of them singletons. The sequencing input was peripheral blood. All receptors derive from a man aged 55-75 years with acute or convalescent COVID-19. Each CDR3 is given with its conserved first and last residue. The order of the fields is clone size, J gene, V gene, D gene, CDR3 protein, CDR3 DNA. A D gene is named only where the DNA matches it firmly. For some rows the clone size is stated as once, few or many, or as a class when expanded; others skip it.

>-|TRBJ2-2|TRBV5-1|-
CASSLFGDSTKELFF
TGCGCCAGCAGCTTGTTTGGGGACTCGACAAAGGAGCTGTTTTTT
>-|TRBJ1-1|TRBV5-4|-
CASSIGTTVDTEAFF
TGTGCCAGCAGCATCGGGACAACCGTCGACACTGAAGCTTTCTTT
>once|TRBJ2-7|TRBV5-1|TRBD1
CASSLLTGGSYEQYF
TGCGCCAGCAGCTTACTGACAGGGGGCTCCTACGAGCAGTACTTC
>-|TRBJ1-2|TRBV6-5|-
CASTLGQNYGYTF
TGTGCCAGCACTTTAGGACAGAACTATGGCTACACCTTC
>-|TRBJ1-5|TRBV19|TRBD1
CASRTGTGGNQPQHF
TGTGCCAGTAGAACGGGGACAGGGGGGAATCAGCCCCAGCATTTT
>once|TRBJ1-1|TRBV19|-
CASSISGSAEAFF
TGTGCCAGTAGTATATCGGGTTCGGCTGAAGCTTTCTTT
>once|TRBJ1-1|TRBV2|-
CAARSRDRVNTEAFF
TGTGCCGCCCGGAGCAGGGATCGGGTGAACACTGAAGCTTTCTTT
>-|TRBJ1-2|TRBV7-9|-
CASSLAGGIDGYTF
TGTGCCAGCAGCTTAGCGGGGGGGATCGATGGCTACACCTTC
>-|TRBJ1-1|TRBV5-4|-
CASSSFYTGNTEAFF
TGTGCCAGCAGCTCCTTCTATACGGGGAACACTGAAGCTTTCTTT
>-|TRBJ2-2|TRBV29-1|-
CSVAHESRTGELFF
TGCAGCGTCGCGCATGAGTCCCGCACCGGGGAGCTGTTTTTT
>-|TRBJ2-1|TRBV5-1|-
CASSFPGNNEQFF
TGCGCCAGCAGTTTCCCAGGGAACAATGAGCAGTTCTTC
>-|TRBJ1-2|TRBV2|-
CASSGDIPYGYTF
TGTGCCAGCAGTGGCGACATTCCGTACGGCTACACCTTC
>-|TRBJ1-5|TRBV6-2/TRBV6-3|-
CASSYFRGGPQDQPQHF
TGTGCCAGCAGTTACTTCAGGGGCGGTCCCCAGGATCAGCCCCAGCATTTT
>-|TRBJ2-7|TRBV19|TRBD1
CASSPGQVSYEQYF
TGTGCCAGTAGCCCCGGACAGGTCTCCTACGAGCAGTACTTC
>-|TRBJ2-1|TRBV24-1|TRBD1
CATSDPTTGGRDGEQFF
TGTGCCACCAGTGACCCTACTACAGGGGGCAGGGATGGGGAGCAGTTCTTC
>-|TRBJ2-7|TRBV10-3|-
CAISDPQGRTYEQYF
TGTGCCATCAGTGACCCACAGGGAAGGACCTACGAGCAGTACTTC
>-|TRBJ1-1|TRBV29-1|-
CSVRRVNTEAFF
TGCAGCGTAAGACGGGTGAACACTGAAGCTTTCTTT
>-|TRBJ2-7|TRBV6-5|-
CASSYSSDSTYEQYF
TGTGCCAGCAGTTACTCATCGGACTCTACCTACGAGCAGTACTTC
>-|TRBJ1-2|TRBV6-6|-
CASSQGQPQYYGYTF
TGTGCCAGCAGCCAAGGACAGCCGCAATATTATGGCTACACCTTC
>-|TRBJ2-7|TRBV7-8|TRBD2
CASSREREVREQYF
TGTGCCAGCAGCCGGGAGCGGGAGGTGCGGGAGCAGTACTTC
>-|TRBJ1-2|TRBV27|TRBD1
CASRDRGIGGYTF
TGTGCCAGCCGGGACAGGGGGATAGGTGGCTACACCTTC
>-|TRBJ1-6|TRBV24-1|-
CATSDSRGIGSPLHF
TGTGCCACCAGTGATTCCAGGGGAATCGGGTCACCCCTCCACTTT
>-|TRBJ1-3|TRBV11-2|-
CASSLELRAGNTIYF
TGTGCCAGCAGCTTAGAACTCAGGGCTGGAAACACCATATATTTT
>-|TRBJ1-1|TRBV9|-
CASSLGGRTEAFF
TGTGCCAGCAGCCTCGGGGGGAGAACTGAAGCTTTCTTT
>-|TRBJ1-5|TRBV19|TRBD1
CAISDRDVQPQHF
TGTGCCATCTCAGACAGGGACGTCCAGCCCCAGCATTTT
>-|TRBJ2-5|TRBV2|-
CASSEVSFQETQYF
TGTGCCAGCAGTGAAGTCTCCTTCCAAGAGACCCAGTACTTC
>-|TRBJ2-7|TRBV29-1|-
CSVEDPGDQQYF
TGCAGCGTTGAAGATCCAGGGGACCAGCAGTACTTC
>-|TRBJ2-3|TRBV9|-
CASSVVRDLADTQYF
TGTGCCAGCAGCGTAGTGCGGGATCTAGCAGATACGCAGTATTTT
>-|TRBJ1-5|TRBV6-5|-
CASGNGDQPQHF
TGTGCCAGCGGTAACGGGGATCAGCCCCAGCATTTT
>once|TRBJ1-4|TRBV5-1|-
CASSAAGRLNEKLFF
TGCGCCAGCAGCGCTGCGGGTCGCCTAAATGAAAAACTGTTTTTT
>-|TRBJ2-1|TRBV9|-
CASSHSEYEQFF
TGTGCCAGCAGCCACTCGGAGTATGAGCAGTTCTTC
>-|TRBJ2-7|TRBV5-6|TRBD2
CASSLVPPSGGIYEQYF
TGTGCCAGCAGCTTGGTACCTCCTAGCGGGGGAATCTACGAGCAGTACTTC
>-|TRBJ2-1|TRBV5-1|TRBD1
CASSSATGALNREQFF
TGCGCCAGCAGCTCAGCTACAGGGGCACTTAATCGGGAGCAGTTCTTC
>-|TRBJ1-1|TRBV11-3|TRBD1
CASSSRQGQNTEAFF
TGTGCCAGCAGCTCGAGACAGGGCCAGAACACTGAAGCTTTCTTT
>-|TRBJ1-3|TRBV3-1/TRBV3-2|-
CASSQWRDSTYRDNSGNTIYF
TGTGCCAGCAGCCAATGGAGAGACAGCACCTATAGAGACAACTCTGGAAACACCATATATTTT
>-|TRBJ1-2|TRBV7-2|TRBD1
CASSFDRVYGYTF
TGTGCCAGCAGCTTCGACAGGGTTTATGGCTACACCTTC
>-|TRBJ2-7|TRBV19|TRBD1
CASGTGGNYEQYF
TGTGCCAGTGGGACAGGGGGGAATTACGAGCAGTACTTC
>-|TRBJ1-1|TRBV11-3|-
CASSLGGGTDTEAFF
TGTGCCAGCAGCTTAGGAGGCGGGACTGACACTGAAGCTTTCTTT
>-|TRBJ2-5|TRBV21-1|-
CASSSRQHQETQYF
TGTGCCAGCAGCTCCCGACAGCACCAAGAGACCCAGTACTTC
>few|TRBJ1-1|TRBV5-1|-
CASSAFSQGGAFF
TGCGCCAGCAGCGCTTTCAGCCAGGGCGGAGCTTTCTTT
>-|TRBJ2-1|TRBV6-5|TRBD2
CASTIAGDHYNEQFF
TGTGCCAGCACGATAGCGGGGGATCACTACAATGAGCAGTTCTTC
>-|TRBJ2-7|TRBV6-5|TRBD1
CASSYFKGQGGQYF
TGTGCCAGCAGTTACTTTAAGGGACAGGGAGGGCAGTACTTC
>-|TRBJ2-1|TRBV24-1|TRBD2
CATSAGGPYNEQFF
TGTGCCACCAGTGCGGGAGGGCCCTACAATGAGCAGTTCTTC
>-|TRBJ2-3|TRBV5-1|-
CASSLGGLAQDTQYF
TGCGCCAGCAGCTTGGGGGGACTGGCTCAAGATACGCAGTATTTT
>-|TRBJ1-1|TRBV5-1|TRBD1
CASSLGDRGLNTEAFF
TGCGCCAGCAGCTTGGGGGACAGAGGCTTGAACACTGAAGCTTTCTTT
>-|TRBJ1-2|TRBV5-5|-
CASSLPRGGNYGYTF
TGTGCCAGCAGCCTTCCCCGGGGGGGGAACTATGGCTACACCTTC
>few|TRBJ2-1|TRBV11-2|TRBD2
CASSLVRTSGYNEQFF
TGTGCCAGCAGCTTAGTTAGGACTAGCGGGTACAATGAGCAGTTCTTC
>-|TRBJ2-7|TRBV19|TRBD1
CAINSGGYEQYF
TGTGCCATTAACTCAGGGGGCTACGAGCAGTACTTC
>-|TRBJ2-2|TRBV2|-
CASTWGDLRLENTGELFF
TGTGCCAGCACTTGGGGCGACCTCCGTCTAGAGAACACCGGGGAGCTGTTTTTT
>-|TRBJ2-2|TRBV6-1|TRBD1
CASSVNRGPVRTGELFF
TGTGCCAGCAGTGTTAACAGGGGGCCGGTAAGAACCGGGGAGCTGTTTTTT